In its sample, the clone carrying this T cell receptor beta chain was seen many times. The investigators amplified TCR beta CDR3 regions from RNA transcripts. The TCR CDR3 first-round RT-PCR relied on the HTBI primer set. TCRdb re-called the multiplex PCR reads with MiXCR, one entry per CDR3 protein. The sample holds fewer than 800,000 distinct CDR3 sequences, about 16% seen once. CDR1 and CDR2 from the germline V gene are MNHNS and SASEGT. The V segment lost 5 bases and the J segment 5 bases; nucleotides outside the gene matches: 4. CDR3 length: 13 residues. The sample comes from a study of T cells in Graves' hyperthyroidism and ophthalmopathy.

The chain employs TRBV6-1 and TRBJ2-7, with 9 positions matching TRBD1. Input material: blood. The sequence was collected from a man aged 18-30 years with Graves' hyperthyroidism. The CDR3 DNA is TGTGCCAGCAGTCTCCGGGACAGGGACGAGCAGTACTTC. It specifies CASSLRDRDEQYF.